Listed below are T cell receptor beta chains from one sample, sequenced in a study of cytomegalovirus exposure and HLA in healthy donors. The table came from immunoSEQ multiplex PCR; TCRdb's copy has only in-frame clones and leaves some out. Here the sample spans 95,000 to 150,000 clones, roughly 80% being singletons. Material for sequencing was PBMCs. Receptors originate from a woman between 40 and 55 years old in good health and CMV-seropositive. The CDR3 runs from the conserved cysteine through the conserved F or W. D genes are given only for firm matches. Size is omitted from some rows. Given values are once, few, many or a class for expanded clones.

CDR3 DNA: TGTGCCAGTAGCCCCCTCCTCTCTCTGCGGGGGGGCTGGCGTACGCAGTATTTT; CDR3 protein: CASSPLLSLRGGWRTQYF; CDR3 length: 18; V gene: TRBV19; D gene: TRBD2; J gene: TRBJ2-3; clone size: NA
CDR3 DNA: TGCGCCAGCAGCTTGGCCAACTTCGGGACCGGGGAGCTGTTTTTT; CDR3 protein: CASSLANFGTGELFF; CDR3 length: 15; V gene: TRBV5-1; D gene: NA; J gene: TRBJ2-2; clone size: NA
CDR3 DNA: TGTGCCAGCAGTAAGCCAAGGGGGTCAACGGGGCACCTATATAATTCACCCCTCCACTTT; CDR3 protein: CASSKPRGSTGHLYNSPLHF; CDR3 length: 20; V gene: TRBV2; D gene: NA; J gene: TRBJ1-6; clone size: NA
CDR3 DNA: TGTGCCAGCAGCGCGACCGGGACAGGGGTTCCCGGGGAGCTGTTTTTT; CDR3 protein: CASSATGTGVPGELFF; CDR3 length: 16; V gene: TRBV9; D gene: TRBD1; J gene: TRBJ2-2; clone size: NA
CDR3 DNA: TGTGCCAGCGGCTTGGGGGAGGACACTGAAGCTTTCTTT; CDR3 protein: CASGLGEDTEAFF; CDR3 length: 13; V gene: TRBV11-2; D gene: NA; J gene: TRBJ1-1; clone size: NA
CDR3 DNA: TGCGCCAGCAGCCACGGATACAGGGACACCGGGGAGCTGTTTTTT; CDR3 protein: CASSHGYRDTGELFF; CDR3 length: 15; V gene: TRBV4-3; D gene: NA; J gene: TRBJ2-2; clone size: NA
CDR3 DNA: TGTGCCAGCAGCAAAACAGGATACGAGCAGTACTTC; CDR3 protein: CASSKTGYEQYF; CDR3 length: 12; V gene: TRBV5-6; D gene: NA; J gene: TRBJ2-7; clone size: NA
CDR3 DNA: TGTGCCAGCAGCCGCCTCTTTGCGGGCCTGATATCCAAAGAGACCCAGTACTTC; CDR3 protein: CASSRLFAGLISKETQYF; CDR3 length: 18; V gene: TRBV7-2; D gene: NA; J gene: TRBJ2-5; clone size: NA
CDR3 DNA: TGTGCCAGCAGTCCACAGGGATCTGGGGCCAACGTCCTGACTTTC; CDR3 protein: CASSPQGSGANVLTF; CDR3 length: 15; V gene: TRBV25-1; D gene: NA; J gene: TRBJ2-6; clone size: NA
CDR3 DNA: TGTGCCAGCAGCTTAGAGTGGGGGACAGTCTATGGCTACACCTTC; CDR3 protein: CASSLEWGTVYGYTF; CDR3 length: 15; V gene: TRBV13; D gene: TRBD1; J gene: TRBJ1-2; clone size: NA
CDR3 DNA: TGCGCCAGCAGCCAGACACTAGCGGGAGGTTACGAGCAGTACTTC; CDR3 protein: CASSQTLAGGYEQYF; CDR3 length: 15; V gene: TRBV4-3; D gene: TRBD2; J gene: TRBJ2-7; clone size: NA
CDR3 DNA: TGCGCCAGCGGCCCCGGACTAGCGGGAAGGGATACGCAGTATTTT; CDR3 protein: CASGPGLAGRDTQYF; CDR3 length: 15; V gene: TRBV10-1; D gene: TRBD2; J gene: TRBJ2-3; clone size: NA
CDR3 DNA: TGTGCCAGCAGCTTAGTAGCCCAAGAGACCCAGTACTTC; CDR3 protein: CASSLVAQETQYF; CDR3 length: 13; V gene: TRBV7-2; D gene: NA; J gene: TRBJ2-5; clone size: NA
CDR3 DNA: TGTGCCAGCTCACCACCTTCTAGCGGTACCGGGGAGCTGTTTTTT; CDR3 protein: CASSPPSSGTGELFF; CDR3 length: 15; V gene: TRBV18; D gene: TRBD2; J gene: TRBJ2-2; clone size: once
CDR3 DNA: TGCGCCAGCAGCCAAAGGGGGTCTGGGGCTAGCACAGATACGCAGTATTTT; CDR3 protein: CASSQRGSGASTDTQYF; CDR3 length: 17; V gene: TRBV4-1; D gene: NA; J gene: TRBJ2-3; clone size: once
CDR3 DNA: TGCGCCAGCAGCTCCGGGACTAGCGGGGGGGCCATCGTATACGAGCAGTACTTC; CDR3 protein: CASSSGTSGGAIVYEQYF; CDR3 length: 18; V gene: TRBV5-1; D gene: TRBD2; J gene: TRBJ2-7; clone size: NA
CDR3 DNA: TGTGCCAGCAGTCTACAGGGTAGAGGTGGCTACACCTTC; CDR3 protein: CASSLQGRGGYTF; CDR3 length: 13; V gene: TRBV7-2; D gene: NA; J gene: TRBJ1-2; clone size: NA
CDR3 DNA: TGTGCCAGTAGTCCAGACTTCGGTTCCTTTGGCAAAAACATTCAGTACTTC; CDR3 protein: CASSPDFGSFGKNIQYF; CDR3 length: 17; V gene: TRBV19; D gene: NA; J gene: TRBJ2-4; clone size: NA